This T cell receptor beta chain was retrieved from a study of T cell responses to AZD1222 COVID-19 vaccine. Study background: Second-dose timings of about 4 or about 12 weeks were pooled.

The repertoire was sequenced with immunoSEQ multiplex PCR; TCRdb's copy has only in-frame clones and lacks some. The sample records some 140,000 clones, about nine tenths being singletons. General study results and limits: The donors showed a predominance of white British ancestry and of females, with possible underestimation of clonal diversity. Repertoire samples came only from after the peak T cell response.

As regards this clone: Antigen specificity is unknown.

CDR3 length: 15 residues. Germline V gene sequence: CDR1 LNHDA, CDR2 SQIVND (reference sequence). Losses at the gene ends were 6 bases for V and 5 bases for J; bases not matched to a gene: 9. The sequenced sample was peripheral blood, obtained on day 0 of AZD1222 vaccination. This clonotype was sampled from an adult in good health. This chain uses TRBV19 with TRBJ1-5; TRBD1 matches 8 bases. The CDR3 here is CASRTNTGGYQPQHF. CDR3 bases: TGTGCCAGTAGAACCAACACAGGGGGATATCAGCCCCAGCATTTT.